This T cell receptor beta chain was captured by sequencing in a study of blood T cell repertoires in COVID-19 (dated by TCRdb to the early 2020s). Turning to the overall study: Collaborator samples came from the United States, Italy and Spain and covered acute and convalescent phases of COVID-19. The prospective study material was composed of cDNA or gDNA derived from T cells, B-cell-depleted T cells, or PBMCs. Deeply sampled blood TCRbeta repertoires from subjects exposed to, actively infected with, or recovered from COVID-19 were included in the dataset. The repertoires were released in a freely available public database intended as a resource for research on the immune response to SARS-CoV-2. Samples were obtained from the ongoing ImmuneRACE study (first 160 participants) and from 1,254 subjects provided by 6 global collaborators. A de-identified subject ID, COVID-19 status, age in years and sex were almost always included in the sample metadata. Where available, HLA class I and class II types were taken from metadata supplied by the sample provider and were not determined by assay-based typing. Summary of the overall study and its limitations: The amount of clinical and demographic metadata varied by source and participant and was provided uncurated.

TCRbeta CDR3 regions were amplified from genomic DNA using the immunoSEQ Assay, a bias-controlled multiplex PCR. For the original study's pipeline: Within the assay, amplification of reference gene primers was used to estimate how many nucleated cells each sample contained. To quantify the absolute abundance of each unique TCRbeta CDR3 rearrangement, sequence reads were collapsed and filtered. For each sample, productive Simpson clonality was calculated as the square root of Simpson's diversity index across productive rearrangements. As stored in TCRdb, this immuneACCESS dataset retains in-frame rearrangements with V and J assigned. A fraction of the clones does not appear; measured against another copy, unresolved V genes explain less than half of the discrepancy, and the remainder lacks a known reason. V, J and clone size derive from that table, while D and trimming were established from the DNA sequence. The sample table contains 250,000 to 300,000 clones; only one count was recorded for around 90% of them. The ten largest account for roughly 1.1% of the sample.

Clipping removes 4 bases from V and 2 bases from J, with 6 as the unmatched junction base count. The CDR3 spans 15 residues, from the cysteine through the phenylalanine. The only DNA kept is the CDR3, 45 bases in frame from the first base. A word on this clone: Its antigen specificity is not known. No per-base quality is available; no much larger clone lies one base away.

Enrolling through a virtual design, the prospective study's participants ranged in age from about 18 to 89 years and lived across more than 20 United States geographic areas. In the prospective study, participants were assigned to cohorts based on the clinical history participants reported in a screening survey and a study questionnaire. ImmuneRACE Cohort 3 recovered participants were defined by two consecutive negative NP/OP PCR tests, healthcare professional clearance, or symptom resolution. Mobile phlebotomists in the prospective study collected whole blood, serum and a nasopharyngeal or oropharyngeal swab from every participant. Additional blood draws and questionnaires over an approximately two-month period could optionally be provided by prospective study participants. Prospective study blood samples were shipped either frozen or at room temperature before DNA extraction.

The source of this sequence is a woman younger than 45 who had recovered from COVID-19. Sequenced material: PBMCs or T cells enriched from blood (not recorded which). Rearrangement joined TRBV5-3 to TRBJ2-7; 10 bases in between match TRBD2. TRBV5-3 is recorded as an ORF, its role being uncertain. The DNA reads as follows: TGTGCCAGAAGCCAACCGGGACTAGCGACCTACGAGCAGTACTTC. This encodes CARSQPGLATYEQYF.